This T cell receptor (beta chain) was recovered during a study of cytomegalovirus exposure and HLA in healthy donors. Study-level points and caveats: Cytomegalovirus-associated TCR beta chains were listed, numbering 150 to 200. A few chains tied to CMV proved CMV antigen-specific in vitro.

The table came from immunoSEQ multiplex PCR; TCRdb's copy has only in-frame clones and leaves some out. This table has under 140,000 clones, more than 75% appearing once. Notes on this clone: The antigen is unknown.

Trimming cost V 3 bases and J 4 bases; bases outside gene matches: 6. The CDR3 runs to 15 residues. Germline assignment: CDR1 MDHEN and CDR2 SYDVKM. The rearrangement joins TRBV28 to TRBJ2-1; TRBD2 agrees at 7 bases. This sequence originates from a woman under 40 in good health and CMV-seropositive. The sequenced material came from PBMCs. CDR3 protein: CASSFWGRAYNEQFF. In nucleotides, the CDR3 is TGTGCCAGCAGTTTTTGGGGGAGGGCTTACAATGAGCAGTTCTTC. Full variable domain (remainder filled in from reference TRBV28 and TRBJ2-1): DVKVTQSSRYLVKRTGEKVFLECVQDMDHENMFWYRQDPGLGLRLIYFSYDVKMKEKGDIPEGYSVSREKKERFSLILESASTNQTSMYLCASSFWGRAYNEQFFGPGTRLTVL.